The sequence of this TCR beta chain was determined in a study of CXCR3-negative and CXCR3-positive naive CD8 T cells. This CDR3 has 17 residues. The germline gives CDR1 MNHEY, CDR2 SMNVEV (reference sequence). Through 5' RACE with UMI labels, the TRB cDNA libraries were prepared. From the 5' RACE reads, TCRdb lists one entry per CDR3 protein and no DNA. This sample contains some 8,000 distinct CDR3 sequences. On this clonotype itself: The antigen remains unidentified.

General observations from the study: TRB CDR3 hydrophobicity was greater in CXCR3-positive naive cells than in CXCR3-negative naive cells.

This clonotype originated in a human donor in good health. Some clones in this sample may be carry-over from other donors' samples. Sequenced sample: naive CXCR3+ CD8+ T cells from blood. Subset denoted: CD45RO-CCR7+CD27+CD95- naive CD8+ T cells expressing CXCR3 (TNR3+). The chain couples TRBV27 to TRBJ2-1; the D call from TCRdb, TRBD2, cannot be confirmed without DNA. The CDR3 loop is CASSSRLAGDGYNDQFF.